The next 10 T cell receptor beta chains were all read from a single sample in a study of response to subunit inactivated influenza vaccine. TCRdb re-called the RT-PCR reads with MiXCR, one entry per CDR3 protein. The table records about 190,000 distinct CDR3 sequences, over 13% of them present only once. The source was CD8+ T cells sorted from PBMCs, collected roughly 5 days after vaccination. The receptors here all came from a man over 45 who received an inactivated influenza vaccine.

The sample holds many counts of this clonotype. This sequence joins TRBV7-9 and TRBJ2-7; D remains ambiguous. CDR1 and CDR2 (germline): SEHNR, FQNEAQ (reference sequence). V lost 3 bases to trimming and J lost 1 base, with 4 bases between them. The CDR3 totals 12 residues. CDR3 DNA sequence: TGTGCCAGCAGCTTCGATTCCTACGAGCAGTACTTC. Its translation: CASSFDSYEQYF.

This chain uses TRBV12-3 or TRBV12-4 with TRBJ2-1; 8 nucleotides match TRBD2. J lost 9 bases, V lost 3 bases, and 10 bases had no gene match. The CDR3 is 15 residues long. CDR3 DNA sequence: TGTGCCAGCAGTTTTTTTACGGGAGGGAGGGGTGAGCAGTTCTTC. Amino acid sequence: CASSFFTGGRGEQFF.

This clonotype was seen a few times. The CDR3: CSIRGSYGYTF. The CDR3 bases are TGCAGCATACGGGGTTCCTATGGCTACACCTTC. V and J are TRBV29-1 and TRBJ1-2; D not resolved. Between the trimmed V and J ends, which lost 8 bases and 4 bases, there was a span of 11 bases. This CDR3 has 11 residues. Germline V gene lookup returns CDR1 SQVTM and CDR2 ANQGSEA.

The sample holds a few counts of this clonotype. The rearrangement links TRBV29-1 to TRBJ2-7; tentatively, D is TRBD1 or TRBD2 (7 bases each). Germline loops: CDR1 SQVTM, CDR2 ANQGSEA. The CDR3 runs 15 residues. Trimming removed 6 bases at V and 0 bases at J, with 18 bases between. The CDR3 sequence is CSVGGGQFSSYEQYF. The CDR3 region has the DNA TGCAGCGTGGGGGGGGGACAGTTCAGCTCCTACGAGCAGTACTTC.

This chain uses TRBV5-5 with TRBJ1-1; possible D gene TRBD1, 6 bases. Germline-derived CDR1 and CDR2 are SGHKS and YYEKEE (reference sequence). This CDR3 contains 12 residues. Deletions cut 4 bases from V and 8 bases from J, with 12 bases between. The CDR3 spells CASSHGQIEAFF. CDR3 in DNA: TGTGCCAGCAGCCACGGACAGATCGAAGCTTTCTTT.

Only a few counts were recorded for this clonotype. The chain recombines TRBV11-2 with TRBJ2-1, with 12 positions matching TRBD1. Looked up from germline, CDR1 is SGHAT and CDR2 is FQNNGV. The J segment lost 7 bases and the V segment lost 3 bases, leaving 4 bases of the junction unmatched. CDR3 size: 15 residues. The CDR3 coding sequence is TGTGCCAGCAGCTTCGGGACAGGGGGCGGAAATGAGCAGTTCTTC. It yields the protein CASSFGTGGGNEQFF.

This clonotype was detected only a few times. The chain combines TRBV20-1 with TRBJ1-6; tentatively, D is TRBD1 (5 bases). The CDR3 has 13 residues. Trimming cost V 2 bases and J 10 bases, with 12 bases left between them. In germline, CDR1 is DFQATT, CDR2 SNEGSKA (reference sequence). This CDR3 reads CSARQQGASPLHF. Written as DNA, the CDR3 is TGCAGTGCTAGACAGCAGGGAGCCTCACCCCTCCACTTT.

There are a few counts of this clonotype. CDR3: CASSDPGLAGRGNNEQFF. The DNA for the CDR3 is TGTGCCAGTAGTGATCCGGGACTAGCGGGGAGGGGTAACAATGAGCAGTTCTTC. The V gene is TRBV19, the J gene TRBJ2-1, with 13 bases aligning to TRBD2. The CDR3 totals 18 residues. Germline lookup yields CDR1 LNHDA and CDR2 SQIVND (reference sequence). After removal of 5 bases from V and 5 bases from J, the junction contained 12 bases not matched to a gene.

This clonotype was counted a few times. The V call is TRBV10-3, the J call TRBJ2-5; D may match TRBD1 or TRBD2 (5 bases each). Germline V lookup: CDR1 ENHRY, CDR2 SYGVKD. Trimming took 6 bases from V and 1 from J, leaving 15 bases between them. The CDR3 covers 15 residues. CDR3: CAIRPGADLQETQYF. The CDR3 DNA follows: TGTGCCATCAGACCCGGGGCCGACCTCCAAGAGACCCAGTACTTC.

Ten or more counts support this clonotype. This chain uses TRBV4-1 with TRBJ2-7; D not resolved. This CDR3 region has 13 residues. Between the trimmed V and J ends, which lost 0 bases and 3 bases, there was a span of 6 bases. Germline loops: CDR1 MGHRA, CDR2 YSYEKL. The chain's CDR3 is CASSQDLVYEQYF. The CDR3 DNA follows: TGCGCCAGCAGCCAAGATCTCGTCTACGAGCAGTACTTC.